This T cell receptor (beta chain) was recovered during a study of blood T cells in healthy people across ages. CDR3 size: 15 residues. With 9 bases removed from V and 5 bases from J, the gap between germline ends came to 22 bases. Germline V CDR1 and CDR2: MNHEY, SMNVEV (reference sequence). Primed by a sample-barcoded 5' primer and a J-beta primer mix, a second PCR proceeded for about 6 to 11 cycles. TCRdb processed the 5' RACE reads anew with MiXCR; each CDR3 protein has one entry. The sample holds over 1,200,000 distinct CDR3 sequences, around 55% seen once. Sequenced material: blood. This TCR came from a man in his late teens or twenties in good health. V gene TRBV27 combines with J gene TRBJ2-5; TRBD1 is a possible D gene (6 bases). The CDR3 coding sequence is TGTGCCAGTAGTCCCCTACCGGGACAAACGGAGACCCAGTACTTC. Translation gives CASSPLPGQTETQYF.